This TCR beta chain was identified in a study of blood T cells in healthy people across ages. Alongside a J-beta primer mix, a sample-barcoded 5' primer served in a second PCR lasting about 7 to 11 cycles. All cDNA molecules were each tagged by a template-switch adaptor with 12 random nucleotides. MiXCR, applied by TCRdb to the 5' RACE reads, yields one record per CDR3 protein. This table holds roughly 410,000 distinct CDR3 sequences, 45% to 65% found once. Germline CDR1 and CDR2: SEHNR and FQNEAQ (reference sequence). This CDR3 region has 15 residues. J lost 6 bases, V lost 0 bases, and 3 bases had no gene match. Healthy Caucasian individuals from Russia aged about 6 to 95 served as donors.

This TCR was recovered from a man between 60 and 75 years old in good health. The chain links TRBV7-9 to TRBJ1-2, with 11 bases aligning to TRBD1. The sample was blood. CDR3 sequence reads: CASSLARTGGDGYTF. The CDR3 nucleotides read TGTGCCAGCAGCTTAGCGCGGACAGGGGGCGATGGCTACACCTTC.